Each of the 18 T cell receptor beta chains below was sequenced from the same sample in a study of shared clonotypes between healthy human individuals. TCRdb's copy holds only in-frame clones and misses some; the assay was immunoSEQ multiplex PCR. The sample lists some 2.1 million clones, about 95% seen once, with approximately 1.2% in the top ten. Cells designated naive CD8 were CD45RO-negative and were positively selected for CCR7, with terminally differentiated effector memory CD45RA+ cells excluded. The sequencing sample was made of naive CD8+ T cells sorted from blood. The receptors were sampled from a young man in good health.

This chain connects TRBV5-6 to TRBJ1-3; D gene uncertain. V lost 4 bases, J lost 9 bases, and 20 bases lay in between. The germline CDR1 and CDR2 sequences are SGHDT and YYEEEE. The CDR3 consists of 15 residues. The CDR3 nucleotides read TGTGCCAGCAGCCGCGGTTACATCGGGGTAAGCACCATATATTTT. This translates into CASSRGYIGVSTIYF. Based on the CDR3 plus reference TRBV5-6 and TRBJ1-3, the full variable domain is DAGVTQSPTHLIKTRGQQVTLRCSPKSGHDTVSWYQQALGQGPQFIFQYYEEEERQRGNFPDRFSGHQFPNYSSELNVNALLLGDSALYLCASSRGYIGVSTIYFGEGSWLTVV.

DNA of the CDR3: TGTGCCAGCAGCTCGTGGGACAGTGAGAACTATGGCTACACCTTC. Amino acid sequence: CASSSWDSENYGYTF. The chain carries TRBV11-2 and TRBJ1-2; TRBD1 agrees at 7 bases. In germline, CDR1 is SGHAT, CDR2 FQNNGV. V trimming: 4 bases; J trimming: 2 bases; junction bases outside the gene matches: 7. The CDR3 consists of 15 residues.

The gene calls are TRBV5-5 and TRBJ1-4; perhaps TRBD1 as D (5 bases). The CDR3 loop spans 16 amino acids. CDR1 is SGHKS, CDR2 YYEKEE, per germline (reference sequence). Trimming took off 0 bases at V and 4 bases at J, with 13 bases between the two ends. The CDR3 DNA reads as TGTGCCAGCAGCTTGGGGGACGTTCTTGTTAATGAAAAACTGTTTTTT. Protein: CASSLGDVLVNEKLFF.

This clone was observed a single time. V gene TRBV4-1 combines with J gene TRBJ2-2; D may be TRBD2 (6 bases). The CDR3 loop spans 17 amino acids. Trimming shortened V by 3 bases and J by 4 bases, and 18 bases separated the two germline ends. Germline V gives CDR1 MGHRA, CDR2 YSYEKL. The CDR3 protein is CASSHRPGLPFTGELFF. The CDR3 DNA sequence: TGCGCCAGCAGCCACCGCCCGGGACTGCCCTTCACCGGGGAGCTGTTTTTT.

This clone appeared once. The DNA for the CDR3 is TGTGCTCGCGGCCCGGACTCTAAAAGCTACAATGAGCAGTTCTTC. Encoded protein: CARGPDSKSYNEQFF. V is TRBV30 and J is TRBJ2-1, with D possibly matching TRBD2 (5 bases). Looked up from germline, CDR1 is GTSNPN and CDR2 is SVGIG (reference sequence). The CDR3 covers 15 residues.

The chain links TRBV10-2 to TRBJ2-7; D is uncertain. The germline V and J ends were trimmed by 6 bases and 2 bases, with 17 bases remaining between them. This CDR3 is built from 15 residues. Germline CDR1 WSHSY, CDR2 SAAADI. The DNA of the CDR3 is TGCGCCAGCAGGTCTACAGATAAGTATCCCTACGAGCAGTACTTC. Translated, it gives CASRSTDKYPYEQYF.

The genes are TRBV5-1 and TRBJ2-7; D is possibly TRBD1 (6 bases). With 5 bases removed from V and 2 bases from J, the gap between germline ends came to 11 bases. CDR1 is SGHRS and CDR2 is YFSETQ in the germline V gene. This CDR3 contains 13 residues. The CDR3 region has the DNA TGCGCCAGCAGACCGACAGGTACCTACGAGCAGTACTTC. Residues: CASRPTGTYEQYF.

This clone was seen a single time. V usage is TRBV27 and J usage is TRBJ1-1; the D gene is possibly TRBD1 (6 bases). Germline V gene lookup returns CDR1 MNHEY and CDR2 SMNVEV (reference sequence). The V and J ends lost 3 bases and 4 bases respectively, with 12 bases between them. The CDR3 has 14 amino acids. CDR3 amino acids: CASSFITGITEAFF. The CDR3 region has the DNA TGTGCCAGCAGTTTTATTACAGGGATCACTGAAGCTTTCTTT.

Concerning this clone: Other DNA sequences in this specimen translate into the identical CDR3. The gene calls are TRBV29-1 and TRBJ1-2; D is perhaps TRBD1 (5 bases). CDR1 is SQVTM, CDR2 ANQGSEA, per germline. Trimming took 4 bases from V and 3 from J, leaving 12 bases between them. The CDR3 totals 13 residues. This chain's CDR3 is CSVATGGDYGYTF. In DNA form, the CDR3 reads TGCAGCGTTGCTACGGGGGGAGACTATGGCTACACCTTC.

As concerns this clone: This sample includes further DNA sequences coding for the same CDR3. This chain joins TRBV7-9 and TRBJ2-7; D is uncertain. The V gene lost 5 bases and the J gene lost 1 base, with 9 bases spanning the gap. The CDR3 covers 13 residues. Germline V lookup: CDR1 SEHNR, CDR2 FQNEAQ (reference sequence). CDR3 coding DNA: TGTGCCAGCAGCCCGACAACGTCCTACGAGCAGTACTTC. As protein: CASSPTTSYEQYF.

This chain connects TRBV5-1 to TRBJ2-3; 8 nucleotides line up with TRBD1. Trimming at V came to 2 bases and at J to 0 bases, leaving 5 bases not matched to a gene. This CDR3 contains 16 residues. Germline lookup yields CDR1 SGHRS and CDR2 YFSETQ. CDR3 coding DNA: TGCGCCAGCAGCTTCAGGGGGCCGGCTAGCACAGATACGCAGTATTTT. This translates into CASSFRGPASTDTQYF. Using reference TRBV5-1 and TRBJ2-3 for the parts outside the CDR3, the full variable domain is KAGVTQTPRYLIKTRGQQVTLSCSPISGHRSVSWYQQTPGQGLQFLFEYFSETQRNKGNFPGRFSGRQFSNSRSEMNVSTLELGDSALYLCASSFRGPASTDTQYFGPGTRLTVL.

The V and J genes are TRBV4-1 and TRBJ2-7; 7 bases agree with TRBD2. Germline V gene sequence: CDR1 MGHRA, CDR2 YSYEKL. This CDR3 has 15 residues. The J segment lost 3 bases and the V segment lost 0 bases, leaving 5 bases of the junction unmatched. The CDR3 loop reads CASSQESGKVYEQYF. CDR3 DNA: TGCGCCAGCAGCCAAGAGAGCGGGAAAGTCTACGAGCAGTACTTC.

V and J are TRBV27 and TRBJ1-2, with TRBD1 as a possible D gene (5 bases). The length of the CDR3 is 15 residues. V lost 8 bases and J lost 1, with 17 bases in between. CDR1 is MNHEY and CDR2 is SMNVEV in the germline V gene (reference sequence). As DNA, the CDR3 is TGTGCCAGCGGAATGATCTCAGGGATTAACTATGGCTACACCTTC. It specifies CASGMISGINYGYTF.

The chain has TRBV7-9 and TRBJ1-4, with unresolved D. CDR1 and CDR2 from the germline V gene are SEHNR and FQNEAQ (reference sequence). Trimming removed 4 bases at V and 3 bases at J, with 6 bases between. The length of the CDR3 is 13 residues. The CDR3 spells CASSSSSNEKLFF. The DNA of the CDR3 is TGTGCCAGCAGCTCCAGCTCTAATGAAAAACTGTTTTTT.

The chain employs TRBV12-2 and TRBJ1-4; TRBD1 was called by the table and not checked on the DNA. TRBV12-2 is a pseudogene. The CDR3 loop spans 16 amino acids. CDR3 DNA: TGTGCAAGTCGCTTAGTTGGATCCAGGGGCGAGGAAAAACTGTTTTTT. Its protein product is CASRLVGSRGEEKLFF.

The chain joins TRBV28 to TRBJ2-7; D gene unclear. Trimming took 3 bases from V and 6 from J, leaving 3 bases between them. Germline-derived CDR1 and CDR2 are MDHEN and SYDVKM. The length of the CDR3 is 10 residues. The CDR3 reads CASSFSEQYF. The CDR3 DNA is TGTGCCAGCAGTTTCAGCGAGCAGTACTTC.

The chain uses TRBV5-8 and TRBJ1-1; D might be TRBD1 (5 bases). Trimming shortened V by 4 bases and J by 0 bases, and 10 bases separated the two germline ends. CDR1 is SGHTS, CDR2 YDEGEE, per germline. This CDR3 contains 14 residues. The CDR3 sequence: CASSPGPMNTEAFF. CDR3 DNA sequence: TGTGCCAGCAGCCCGGGACCGATGAACACTGAAGCTTTCTTT. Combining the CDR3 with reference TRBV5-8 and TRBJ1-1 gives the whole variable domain EAGVTQSPTHLIKTRGQQATLRCSPISGHTSVYWYQQALGLGLQFLLWYDEGEERNRGNFPPRFSGRQFPNYSSELNVNALELEDSALYLCASSPGPMNTEAFFGQGTRLTVV.

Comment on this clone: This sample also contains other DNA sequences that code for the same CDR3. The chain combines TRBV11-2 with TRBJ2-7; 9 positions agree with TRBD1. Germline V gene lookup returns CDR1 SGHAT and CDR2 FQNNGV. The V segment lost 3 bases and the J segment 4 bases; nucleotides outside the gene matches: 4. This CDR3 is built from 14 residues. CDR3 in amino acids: CASSLGQGGYEQYF. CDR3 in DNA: TGTGCCAGCAGCTTGGGACAGGGAGGGTACGAGCAGTACTTC.